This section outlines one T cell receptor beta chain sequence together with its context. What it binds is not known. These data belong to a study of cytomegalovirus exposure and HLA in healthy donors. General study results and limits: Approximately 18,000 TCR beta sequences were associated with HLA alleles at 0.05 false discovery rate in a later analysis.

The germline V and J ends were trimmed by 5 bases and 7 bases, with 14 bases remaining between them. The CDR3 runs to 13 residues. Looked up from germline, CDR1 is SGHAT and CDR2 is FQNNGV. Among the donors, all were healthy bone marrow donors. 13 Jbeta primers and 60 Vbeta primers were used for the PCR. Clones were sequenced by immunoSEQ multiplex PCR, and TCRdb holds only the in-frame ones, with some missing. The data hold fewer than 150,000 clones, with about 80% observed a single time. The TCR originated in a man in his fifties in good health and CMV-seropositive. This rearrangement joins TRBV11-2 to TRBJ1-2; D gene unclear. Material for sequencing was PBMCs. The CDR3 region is CASSPARESGYTF. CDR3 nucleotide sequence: TGTGCCAGCAGCCCCGCCCGGGAGTCTGGCTACACCTTC.